This TCR beta chain emerged from a study of vaccination effects on CD4 cells after COVID-19. Findings and caveats of the study: After vaccination of healthy people, only 1 of 255 vaccine-induced clones cross-reacted with common cold coronaviruses. Only a few convalescent patients and no early post-infection timepoints featured in the study.

Expansion of antigen-specific CD4+ T cells with viral peptide pools was carried out by the ViraFEST assay before sequencing. With 9 to 11 days of culture completed, CD4+ T cells were isolated. Testing of the vaccine recipients showed negative nucleocapsid antibodies and no prior SARS-CoV-2 infection. Cultivation was performed at about 1.8 million PBMC per well with 8 to 10 IU/ml IL-2 and about 10 ug/ml peptides added. Libraries were prepared by immunoSEQ multiplex PCR; TCRdb keeps only in-frame clonotypes and omits some of them. This table has some 68,000 clones, approximately 70% appearing once. With regard to this clone: Its antigen is as yet unknown.

The CDR3 is 13 residues long. The germline V gene encodes CDR1 SGHRS and CDR2 YFSETQ. The V gene lost 0 bases and the J gene lost 7 bases, with 7 bases spanning the gap. The V and J genes are TRBV5-1 and TRBJ2-2; no clear D gene. The receptor was derived from a human donor who received a COVID-19 vaccine. The sequenced sample was CD4+ T cells from PBMCs cultured with HCoV-OC43 spike peptides, obtained before COVID-19 vaccination. Indicated subset: HCoV-OC43 spike overlapping peptide pool stimulation. CDR3 sequence reads: CASSLVRFGELFF. The CDR3, as DNA: TGCGCCAGCAGCTTGGTTCGTTTCGGGGAGCTGTTTTTT.